This note documents a single T cell receptor (beta chain) sequence. The CDR3 covers 17 residues. Germline lookup yields CDR1 LNHNV and CDR2 YYDKDF (reference sequence). Losses at the gene ends were 1 base for V and 6 bases for J; bases not matched to a gene: 10. Sequencing was performed with immunoSEQ multiplex PCR; in TCRdb, only in-frame clones are kept and a portion is missing. The table lists a few hundred thousand clones, roughly 85% of them singletons, with under 2.5% in the top ten. Recovered participants had two consecutive negative NP/OP PCR tests, healthcare professional clearance, or symptom resolution. This record comes from a study of blood T cell repertoires in COVID-19. Study details: COVID-19 samples collected from the United States, Italy and Spain covered acute and convalescent phases. T cells, B-cell-depleted T cells, or PBMCs supplied cDNA or gDNA.

The receptor was derived from a woman in her 50s who had recovered from COVID-19. The V gene is TRBV15, the J gene TRBJ2-2, with 8 bases matching TRBD1. Sequencing was carried out using PBMCs or T cells enriched from blood (not recorded which). CDR3 region: CATSRVVGTGGSGELFF. CDR3 in DNA: TGTGCCACCAGCAGAGTGGTAGGGACAGGCGGGTCCGGGGAGCTGTTTTTT.